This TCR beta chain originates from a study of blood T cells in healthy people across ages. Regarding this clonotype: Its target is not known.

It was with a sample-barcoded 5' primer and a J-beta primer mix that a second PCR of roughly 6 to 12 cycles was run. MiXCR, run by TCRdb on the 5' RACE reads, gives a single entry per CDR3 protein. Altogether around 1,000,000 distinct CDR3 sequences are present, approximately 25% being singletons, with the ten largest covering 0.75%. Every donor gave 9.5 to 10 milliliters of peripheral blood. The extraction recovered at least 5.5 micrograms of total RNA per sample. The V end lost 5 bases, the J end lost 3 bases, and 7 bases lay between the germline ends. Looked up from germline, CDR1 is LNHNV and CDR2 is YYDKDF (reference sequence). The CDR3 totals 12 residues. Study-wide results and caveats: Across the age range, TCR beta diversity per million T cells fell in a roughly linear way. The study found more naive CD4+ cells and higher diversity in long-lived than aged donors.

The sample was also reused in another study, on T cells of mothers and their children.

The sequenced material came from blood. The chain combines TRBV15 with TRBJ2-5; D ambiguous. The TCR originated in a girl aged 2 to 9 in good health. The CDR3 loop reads CATSGSKETQYF. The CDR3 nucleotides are TGTGCCACCAGCGGGTCAAAAGAGACCCAGTACTTC.